What follows are 11 T cell receptor beta chains derived from one specimen sequenced in a study of identical twins. Via MiXCR, TCRdb re-called the 5' RACE reads, giving one row per CDR3 protein. Of more than 1.5 million distinct CDR3 sequences in the sample, 25% to 35% were seen once. What was sequenced was cord blood. Receptors were obtained from a newborn girl in good health.

V usage is TRBV13 and J usage is TRBJ2-3; D gene ambiguous. Trimming stripped 3 bases from V and 5 bases from J, with 15 bases between. Germline V gene sequence: CDR1 PRHDT, CDR2 FYEKMQ (reference sequence). This CDR3 region has 15 residues. This CDR3 reads CASSFGLNPGDTQYF. The CDR3 coding sequence is TGTGCCAGCAGCTTCGGTCTTAACCCAGGAGATACGCAGTATTTT. Full variable domain (outside the CDR3, taken from reference TRBV13 and TRBJ2-3): AAGVIQSPRHLIKEKRETATLKCYPIPRHDTVYWYQQGPGQDPQFLISFYEKMQSDKGSIPDRFSAQQFSDYHSELNMSSLELGDSALYFCASSFGLNPGDTQYFGPGTRLTVL.

This clonotype appeared a single time. In DNA, the CDR3 is TGTGCCACGACAGGACGGCCGAACACCGGGGAGCTGTTTTTT. Protein: CATTGRPNTGELFF. The V and J genes are TRBV10-3 and TRBJ2-2; D possibly corresponds to TRBD1 (6 bases). Trimming removed 10 bases at V and 0 bases at J, with 12 bases between. Germline assignment: CDR1 ENHRY and CDR2 SYGVKD. The CDR3 runs to 14 residues.

The V gene is TRBV12-3 or TRBV12-4, the J gene TRBJ1-2, with D maybe TRBD1 (5 bases). V lost 7 bases and J 3 bases, leaving 18 bases between the germline ends. The CDR3 has 15 residues. CDR3 nucleotide sequence: TGTGCCAGCACTCCCCGCAGACTCAGGGACTATGGCTACACCTTC. It specifies CASTPRRLRDYGYTF.

The chain carries TRBV10-3 and TRBJ2-1, with TRBD1 matching 9 bases. The CDR3 is 12 residues long. The germline V gene encodes CDR1 ENHRY and CDR2 SYGVKD. The CDR3 loop is CVTQGAIDGQFF. DNA of the CDR3: TGTGTCACACAGGGGGCTATCGATGGGCAGTTCTTC.

The chain recombines TRBV20-1 with TRBJ1-2, with D unresolved. The germline V and J ends were trimmed by 3 bases and 2 bases, with 16 bases remaining between them. This CDR3 is 15 amino acids long. Germline V gives CDR1 DFQATT, CDR2 SNEGSKA (reference sequence). The CDR3 nucleotides are TGCAGTGCTAGTAGACCCGAAAGAGGGAACTATGGCTACACCTTC. It is translated as CSASRPERGNYGYTF.

This clonotype was detected many times. At one end the junction does not follow the germline gene, possibly because of a read error. V is TRBV5-1 and J is TRBJ2-3; the D is unclear. CDR3 length equals 14 residues. Per the germline V gene, CDR1 is SGHRS and CDR2 is YFSETQ. The CDR3 nucleotides are TGTGCCAGCAGCTTAGGAGTGCTCACAGATACGCAGTATTTT. Its protein is CASSLGVLTDTQYF.

V is TRBV6-5 and J is TRBJ2-3; D is perhaps TRBD2 (5 bases). The CDR3 sequence is 16 residues long. Germline V gives CDR1 MNHEY, CDR2 SVGAGI. Trimming left V 0 bases short and J 3 bases short, with 13 bases between. The CDR3, as DNA: TGTGCCAGCAGTTACTCTCCGGGGATAGTTACAGATACGCAGTATTTT. This codes for CASSYSPGIVTDTQYF.

This clonotype was seen only a few times. The rearrangement joins TRBV10-3 to TRBJ2-1; 10 bases fit TRBD2. Germline V CDR1 and CDR2: ENHRY, SYGVKD. CDR3 size: 16 residues. With V trimmed by 0 bases and J by 3 bases, 2 bases remained unmatched. CDR3 bases: TGTGCCATCAGTGAGTCTACTAGCGGGAACTACAATGAGCAGTTCTTC. Translation: CAISESTSGNYNEQFF.

The gene calls are TRBV7-9 and TRBJ2-2; the match to TRBD2 covers 7 bases. V gave up 8 bases and J gave up 5 bases; unmatched junction bases: 11. There are 15 residues in the CDR3. The germline V gene encodes CDR1 SEHNR and CDR2 FQNEAQ (reference sequence). The DNA for the CDR3 is TGTGCCAGCGGCCGCGGACTAGGTGGGACCGGGGAGCTGTTTTTT. Translation gives CASGRGLGGTGELFF.

This clonotype was observed a few times. The V call is TRBV25-1, the J call TRBJ2-1, with 9 bases fitting TRBD2. V dropped 2 bases and J dropped 8; count of bases not matched to a gene: 10. There are 16 residues in the CDR3. Germline V gene data show CDR1 as MGHDK and CDR2 as SYGVNS. The CDR3: CASSEGRASGTDEQFF. The CDR3 nucleotides read TGTGCCAGCAGTGAAGGAAGGGCTAGCGGGACCGATGAGCAGTTCTTC.

The chain couples TRBV28 to TRBJ2-3, with 10 bases matching TRBD2. V was clipped by 6 bases and J by 3 bases; unmatched bases: 3. Germline lookup yields CDR1 MDHEN and CDR2 SYDVKM. The CDR3 loop spans 14 amino acids. The CDR3 region has the DNA TGTGCCAGCAGGGAAGCGGGAGGGACAGATACGCAGTATTTT. Amino acid sequence: CASREAGGTDTQYF.